This T cell receptor beta chain derives from a study of blood T cell repertoires in COVID-19 (dated by TCRdb to the early 2020s). About the full investigation: The collaborator samples originated in the United States, Italy and Spain and spanned the acute and convalescent phases of COVID-19. The material from the prospective study consisted of cDNA or gDNA derived from T cells, B-cell-depleted T cells, or PBMCs. Deeply sampled blood TCRbeta repertoires from subjects exposed to, actively infected with, or recovered from COVID-19 were included in the dataset. The repertoires were made available in a free public database intended to serve as a resource for research on the immune response to SARS-CoV-2. The samples were drawn from the first 160 participants of the ongoing ImmuneRACE study and from some 1,300 subjects provided by 6 global collaborators. Nearly every sample came with metadata listing a de-identified subject ID, COVID-19 status, age in years and sex. Where HLA class I and class II types were available, the types were taken from metadata supplied by the sample provider, not from assay-based typing.

In Seattle, one collaborating source enrolled patients while the infection was active and tracked those patients longitudinally over the course of disease. Each collaborating institution followed its own protocols to collect whole blood in K2EDTA tubes. For TCRbeta analysis, collaborators shipped samples in one of three forms: frozen whole blood, isolated PBMCs, or DNA extracted from either of those sample types. According to the germline V gene, CDR1 reads SGHDN and CDR2 reads FVKESK. From its cysteine to its phenylalanine, the CDR3 spans 18 amino acids. Only the CDR3 DNA stays, 54 bases, in frame from base 1. The V end gives up 0 bases and the J end 3 bases, leaving 14 bases in the junction not matched to a gene. Worth noting for this clone: The antigen this receptor binds is unknown. The record has no base qualities; no much larger clone is one base away.

The immunoSEQ Assay, a bias-controlled multiplex PCR, was used to amplify TCRbeta CDR3 regions from genomic DNA. On the authors' methods: The number of nucleated cells in each sample was estimated by amplification of reference gene primers within the assay. Sequence reads were collapsed and filtered to measure the absolute abundance of every unique TCRbeta CDR3 rearrangement. Productive Simpson clonality was computed per sample as the square root of Simpson's diversity index over productive rearrangements. Held by TCRdb, this immuneACCESS table contains in-frame sequences only and omits some clones. Under half of the omission traces to an unresolved V gene where checked; the cause of the rest is unknown. The D gene and trimming were derived from the DNA, and the V and J assignments and clone size from that table. The sample table contains about 180,000 clones; only one count was recorded for more than 65% of them. The top ten clones comprise around 8% of the sample.

The full study reports these points: How much clinical and demographic metadata was included differed by source and by participant, and the metadata was provided uncurated.

The TCR comes from a woman between 55 and 75 years old with COVID-19, enrolled during active disease. Material: peripheral blood. The rearrangement joined TRBV14 to TRBJ2-7, with 7 bases matching TRBD1. DNA sequence: TGTGCCAGCAGCCAAGAAGGTGGCGAATTCGGGACAGACTACGAGCAGTACTTC. The translation is CASSQEGGEFGTDYEQYF.